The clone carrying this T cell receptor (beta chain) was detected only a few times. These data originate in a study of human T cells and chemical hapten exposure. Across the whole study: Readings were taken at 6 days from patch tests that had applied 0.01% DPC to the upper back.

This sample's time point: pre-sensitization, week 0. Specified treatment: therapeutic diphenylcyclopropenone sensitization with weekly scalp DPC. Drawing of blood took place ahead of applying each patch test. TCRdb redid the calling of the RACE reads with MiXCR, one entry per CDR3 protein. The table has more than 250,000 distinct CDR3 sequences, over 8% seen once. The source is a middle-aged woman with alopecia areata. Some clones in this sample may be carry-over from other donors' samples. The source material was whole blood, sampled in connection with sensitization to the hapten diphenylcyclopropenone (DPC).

CDR3 coding DNA: TGCGCCCACGACCGGACTAGCGTCTCCTACGAGCAGTACTTC. Its translation is CAHDRTSVSYEQYF. The V gene is TRBV10-2, the J gene TRBJ2-7; 9 nucleotides align to TRBD2. The length of the CDR3 is 14 residues. V lost 11 bases, J lost 0 bases, and 8 bases stayed unmatched. Germline CDR1 is WSHSY and CDR2 is SAAADI.